The rows below give T cell receptor beta chains drawn from one sample of a study of shared clonotypes between healthy human individuals. Clones were sequenced by immunoSEQ multiplex PCR, and TCRdb holds only the in-frame ones, with some missing. The data show roughly 650,000 clones, about 96% seen once. Sequencing was done on a sample of naive CD8+ T cells sorted from blood. All receptors derive from a woman aged 30 to 39 in good health. CDR3s include the opening cysteine and the closing phenylalanine or tryptophan. Each record gives: CDR3 protein, D gene, V gene. D genes are given only for firm matches.

cdr3_aa: CASSFSDYEQYF
d_call: .
v_call: TRBV5-1

cdr3_aa: CASSLWGSSYEQYF
d_call: .
v_call: TRBV5-6

cdr3_aa: CASSLIGTYAYNEQFF
d_call: .
v_call: TRBV27

cdr3_aa: CSVEDSRSSYEQYF
d_call: .
v_call: TRBV29-1

cdr3_aa: CASTLGQGAGRTEAFF
d_call: TRBD1
v_call: TRBV11-2

cdr3_aa: CASSLGSGAAYEQYF
d_call: .
v_call: TRBV5-1

cdr3_aa: CASSSRLASLSSYNEQFF
d_call: .
v_call: TRBV27

cdr3_aa: CASSYRPGTSYKEQFF
d_call: TRBD2
v_call: TRBV7-8

cdr3_aa: CASSSSGNYEQYF
d_call: .
v_call: TRBV7-9

cdr3_aa: CASSPQGGYNEQFF
d_call: .
v_call: TRBV27

cdr3_aa: CASSLGPTGRETQYF
d_call: .
v_call: TRBV13

cdr3_aa: CASSGAAGGAYNEQFF
d_call: TRBD2
v_call: TRBV5-1

cdr3_aa: CASSPSNTGELFF
d_call: .
v_call: TRBV9

cdr3_aa: CASSLWTGRDEKLFF
d_call: TRBD1
v_call: TRBV28

cdr3_aa: CASSQVLQSNTGELFF
d_call: .
v_call: TRBV4-1

cdr3_aa: CASSERQSYNEQFF
d_call: .
v_call: TRBV6-1

cdr3_aa: CASSFESNQPQHF
d_call: .
v_call: TRBV11-2